These 20 T cell receptor beta chains originate from one sample sequenced in a study of T cells after yellow fever vaccination. TCRdb itself ran the 5' RACE reads through MiXCR, one entry per CDR3 protein. Of about 430,000 distinct CDR3 sequences in the sample, about 17% were seen once. The sample here was PBMCs, taken before the yellow fever booster vaccination. The receptor source for this set is a man younger than 35 who received the YFV17D yellow fever vaccine.

The sample holds a few counts of this clonotype. The gene calls are TRBV10-3 and TRBJ2-5; D is unclear. The V end was cut by 6 bases, the J end by 2 bases, with 13 bases between. CDR3 length: 14 residues. Looked up from germline, CDR1 is ENHRY and CDR2 is SYGVKD. CDR3 in DNA: TGTGCCATCAGACCAACTGGATTACAAGAGACCCAGTACTTC. Encoded protein: CAIRPTGLQETQYF.

This clonotype has just a few counts. The chain couples TRBV11-2 to TRBJ2-6, with D unclear. The germline V gene has CDR1 SGHAT and CDR2 FQNNGV. The CDR3 totals 15 residues. V was cut by 4 bases and J by 0 bases, with 7 bases left in between. The CDR3 DNA reads TGTGCCAGCAGCTCCGGGTCCTCTGGGGCCAACGTCCTGACTTTC. Protein sequence: CASSSGSSGANVLTF.

The rearrangement links TRBV7-2 to TRBJ1-4, with D possibly TRBD1 on 5 matching bases. Germline values: CDR1 SGHTA, CDR2 FQGNSA. V shed 0 bases and J shed 4 bases, with 15 bases lying between them. The CDR3 extends over 17 amino acids. The chain's CDR3 is CASSLALRGTNNEKLFF. The CDR3 DNA reads TGTGCCAGCAGCTTAGCTCTTCGAGGGACCAATAATGAAAAACTGTTTTTT. Drawing the rest from reference TRBV7-2 and TRBJ1-4, the complete variable domain is GAGVSQSPSNKVTEKGKDVELRCDPISGHTALYWYRQSLGQGLEFLIYFQGNSAPDKSGLPSDRFSAERTGGSVSTLTIQRTQQEDSAVYLCASSLALRGTNNEKLFFGSGTQLSVL.

V gene TRBV7-2 combines with J gene TRBJ2-3, with 8 bases identical to TRBD2. CDR1 is SGHTA and CDR2 is FQGNSA in the germline V gene. This CDR3 is built from 16 residues. V shed 3 bases, J shed 6 bases, and the junction held 11 bases outside the gene matches. The CDR3 DNA sequence: TGTGCCAGCAGCTTCGGACTAGCTGGATTCCGTGATACGCAGTATTTT. Its protein is CASSFGLAGFRDTQYF.

In its sample, this clonotype was seen a few times. The chain joins TRBV7-8 to TRBJ1-5; maybe TRBD1 (5 bases). The CDR3 contains 15 residues. V lost 5 bases and J 3 bases, leaving 14 bases between the germline ends. From germline, CDR1 is SGHVS and CDR2 FQNEAQ. The CDR3 bases are TGTGCCAGCAGCCCCTACAAGGGGAACAATCAGCCCCAGCATTTT. Translation gives CASSPYKGNNQPQHF.

This sequence joins TRBV29-1 and TRBJ2-5, with a possible D match to TRBD1 (5 bases). V was trimmed by 3 bases and J by 4 bases, leaving 15 bases between them. CDR1 and CDR2 from the germline V gene are SQVTM and ANQGSEA. The CDR3 extends over 14 amino acids. The chain's CDR3 is CSVDARAVRETQYF. CDR3 DNA: TGCAGCGTTGATGCCAGGGCAGTACGAGAGACCCAGTACTTC.

This chain's CDR3 is CASAGHPNTEAFF. The CDR3 DNA follows: TGTGCCAGCGCTGGGCACCCGAACACTGAAGCTTTCTTT. V and J are TRBV7-2 and TRBJ1-1; unclear D gene. The CDR3 runs to 13 residues. Germline V lookup: CDR1 SGHTA, CDR2 FQGNSA. Trimming shortened V by 8 bases and J by 1 base, and 11 bases separated the two germline ends.

This clonotype was counted only a few times. This chain uses TRBV5-1 with TRBJ1-2; D might be TRBD1 (5 bases). Trimming removed 6 bases from V and 2 bases from J, with 14 bases in between. The germline V gene encodes CDR1 SGHRS and CDR2 YFSETQ. The CDR3 totals 14 residues. The CDR3 DNA sequence: TGCGCCAGCACCCCCGAGGGGCTCAACTATGGCTACACCTTC. It translates to CASTPEGLNYGYTF.

This clonotype has more than one count but fewer than ten. The chain combines TRBV5-1 with TRBJ1-4; a weak D match, TRBD1 (5 bases). Germline assignment: CDR1 SGHRS and CDR2 YFSETQ. Between the trimmed V and J ends, which lost 4 bases and 4 bases, there was a span of 20 bases. This CDR3 contains 17 residues. The CDR3 loop is CASSRIPDSGRNEKLFF. For the CDR3, the DNA is TGCGCCAGCAGCCGTATCCCCGACAGCGGGCGTAATGAAAAACTGTTTTTT.

V usage is TRBV9 and J usage is TRBJ1-2; 9 bases are a match to TRBD1. The germline V gene has CDR1 SGDLS and CDR2 YYNGEE. CDR3 length equals 14 residues. V dropped 4 bases and J dropped 8; count of bases not matched to a gene: 9. The CDR3 bases are TGTGCCAGCAGCCCCTGGACAGGGGATTGGGGCTACACCTTC. Translating it yields CASSPWTGDWGYTF.

This clonotype was counted between two and nine times. The chain has TRBV7-9 and TRBJ2-5, with TRBD2 as a possible D gene (6 bases). Trimming took off 2 bases at V and 9 bases at J, with 13 bases between the two ends. This CDR3 has 13 residues. CDR1 and CDR2 (germline): SEHNR, FQNEAQ (reference sequence). CDR3: CASSLRGGEAQYF. The DNA of the CDR3 is TGTGCCAGCAGCTTACGTGGCGGGGAGGCCCAGTACTTC.

Comment on this clonotype: Sequence at one end of the junction differs from germline and may be a read error. The chain is built from TRBV30 and TRBJ1-5, with 7 bases matching TRBD1. The CDR3 has 13 amino acids. Germline CDR1 GTSNPN, CDR2 SVGIG (reference sequence). Here the CDR3 DNA reads TGTGCCTGGAGTAGACAGGGCAATCAGCCCCAGCAATTT. Translation gives CAWSRQGNQPQQF. Variable domain in full (rest from reference TRBV30 and TRBJ1-5): SQTIHQWPATLVQPVGSPLSLECTVEGTSNPNLYWYRQAAGRGLQLLFYSVGIGQISSEVPQNLSASRPQDRQFILSSKKLLLSDSGFYLCAWSRQGNQPQQFGDGTRLSIL.

This clonotype has a handful of counts. The chain has TRBV6-6 and TRBJ1-1, with 7 bases fitting TRBD1. The length of the CDR3 is 14 residues. The J segment lost 5 bases and the V segment lost 6 bases, leaving 9 bases of the junction unmatched. Germline V gene lookup returns CDR1 MNHNY and CDR2 SVGAGI (reference sequence). CDR3 sequence: CASSSTGRTTEAFF. Written as DNA, the CDR3 is TGTGCCAGCAGCTCGACAGGGCGAACGACTGAAGCTTTCTTT.

Many counts were recorded for this clonotype. This chain joins TRBV28 and TRBJ2-2; 8 nucleotides line up with TRBD1. CDR1 MDHEN and CDR2 SYDVKM come from the germline V gene. This CDR3 is built from 15 residues. V lost 6 bases to trimming and J lost 3 bases; unmatched junction nucleotides: 6. The CDR3 region has the DNA TGTGCCAGCAGGCTTACAGGGGGATACACCGGGGAGCTGTTTTTT. It translates to CASRLTGGYTGELFF.

The rearrangement joins TRBV28 to TRBJ2-7; TRBD2 agrees at 13 bases. After removal of 6 bases from V and 2 bases from J, the junction contained 1 base not matched to a gene. The CDR3 length is 14 residues. CDR1 is MDHEN and CDR2 is SYDVKM in the germline V gene. The CDR3 DNA reads TGTGCCAGCAGGGGACTAGCGGGGCCCTACGAGCAGTACGTC. This codes for CASRGLAGPYEQYV.

The sample holds a few counts of this clonotype. This chain uses TRBV11-2 with TRBJ1-1; 8 bases are shared with TRBD1. This CDR3 contains 13 residues. The ends lost 7 bases at V and 4 bases at J; junction bases unmatched: 5. Germline assignment: CDR1 SGHAT and CDR2 FQNNGV. The CDR3 bases are TGTGCCAGCAACGGACAGGGAATCACTGAAGCTTTCTTT. The encoded protein is CASNGQGITEAFF.

This clonotype has only a few counts. The chain joins TRBV29-1 to TRBJ1-4; possibly TRBD1 for D (5 bases). V was pared by 4 bases and J by 7 bases, with 16 bases between. Germline assignment: CDR1 SQVTM and CDR2 ANQGSEA. This CDR3 comprises 14 residues. The CDR3 region is CSVVGTPEGEKLFF. CDR3 nucleotides: TGCAGCGTTGTAGGGACCCCGGAGGGTGAAAAACTGTTTTTT.

As concerns this clonotype: Given the absence of the conserved phenylalanine or tryptophan at the CDR3 end, a read error is likely. This sequence joins TRBV5-4 and TRBJ2-3, with 9 bases fitting TRBD2. V gave up 1 base and J gave up 6 bases; unmatched junction bases: 9. CDR1 and CDR2 (germline): SGHNT, YYREEE (reference sequence). The CDR3 has 16 residues. The CDR3 spells CASSLFAGGDWDTQYL. The CDR3 DNA reads as TGTGCCAGCAGCTTGTTCGCGGGGGGGGACTGGGATACGCAGTATCTT.

V is TRBV5-1 and J is TRBJ2-1; D uncertain. CDR1 is SGHRS and CDR2 is YFSETQ in the germline V gene. Trimming removed 1 base from V and 4 bases from J, with 6 bases in between. The CDR3 has 13 amino acids. CDR3 in DNA: TGCGCCAGCAGCTTGCAACAGTACAATGAGCAGTTCTTC. The encoded protein is CASSLQQYNEQFF. The full variable domain, in which reference TRBV5-1 and TRBJ2-1 provide the parts outside the CDR3, is KAGVTQTPRYLIKTRGQQVTLSCSPISGHRSVSWYQQTPGQGLQFLFEYFSETQRNKGNFPGRFSGRQFSNSRSEMNVSTLELGDSALYLCASSLQQYNEQFFGPGTRLTVL.

This clonotype was seen at least ten times. The CDR3 loop reads CASWTGQLGANVLTF. The DNA for the CDR3 is TGCGCCAGCTGGACGGGACAGCTTGGGGCCAACGTCCTGACTTTC. This sequence joins TRBV5-1 and TRBJ2-6; 7 bases match TRBD1. The J segment lost 3 bases and the V segment lost 7 bases, leaving 7 bases of the junction unmatched. The CDR3 spans 15 residues. Germline-derived CDR1 and CDR2 are SGHRS and YFSETQ.